This T cell receptor beta chain was profiled in a study of T cell changes during pregnancy in multiple sclerosis. Data came from immunoSEQ multiplex PCR; TCRdb stores just in-frame clones and leaves some out. The table has tens of thousands of clones, about nine tenths seen once. V was clipped by 5 bases and J by 2 bases; unmatched bases: 5. This CDR3 is built from 14 residues. Germline lookup yields CDR1 MDHEN and CDR2 SYDVKM. The specimen was peripheral blood, collected in the second trimester of pregnancy. This chain joins TRBV28 and TRBJ2-5, with TRBD1 identical over 7 bases. The clonotype was recovered from a female donor with multiple sclerosis, enrolled in a pregnancy study. CDR3 DNA sequence: TGTGCCAGCAGTCCCCCGGGACAGCAAGAGACCCAGTACTTC. This translates into CASSPPGQQETQYF.